This T cell receptor (beta chain) is drawn from a study of PD-L1 blockade in urothelial cancer. Sample time point: pretreatment peripheral blood. Germline loops: CDR1 ENHRY, CDR2 SYGVKD. The CDR3 is 16 residues long. The V and J ends lost 5 bases and 0 bases, in that order; junction bases with no gene match: 4. Sequenced by immunoSEQ multiplex PCR; TCRdb stores in-frame clones only, minus some. The sample shows some 45,000 clones, approximately 80% of them seen only once. V and J are TRBV10-3 and TRBJ2-7; TRBD2 matches at 13 bases. This TCR was recovered from a man between 60 and 70 years old with urothelial cancer. The sequences come from PBMCs, collected around atezolizumab (anti-PD-L1) treatment. CDR3 DNA sequence: TGTGCCATCAGTCCAGGGACTAGCGGGACCTCCTACGAGCAGTACTTC. This encodes CAISPGTSGTSYEQYF.